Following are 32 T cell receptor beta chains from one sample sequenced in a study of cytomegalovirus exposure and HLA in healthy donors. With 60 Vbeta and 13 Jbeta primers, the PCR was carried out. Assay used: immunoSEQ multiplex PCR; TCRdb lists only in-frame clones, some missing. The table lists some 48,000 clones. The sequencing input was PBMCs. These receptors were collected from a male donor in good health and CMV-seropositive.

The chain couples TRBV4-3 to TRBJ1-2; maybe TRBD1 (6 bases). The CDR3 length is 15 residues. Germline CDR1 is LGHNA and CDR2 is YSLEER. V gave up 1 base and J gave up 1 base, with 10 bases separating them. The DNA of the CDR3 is TGCGCCAGCAGCCAAGGAACAGGGAATAACTATGGCTACACCTTC. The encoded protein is CASSQGTGNNYGYTF.

Here the CDR3 reads CASSSPFAMQPQHF. The CDR3 DNA follows: TGTGCCAGCAGCTCCCCGTTTGCTATGCAGCCCCAGCATTTT. The chain couples TRBV7-9 to TRBJ1-5; D is ambiguous. Trimming shortened V by 4 bases and J by 7 bases, and 14 bases separated the two germline ends. Germline V CDR1 and CDR2: SEHNR, FQNEAQ (reference sequence). The CDR3 sequence is 14 residues long. The whole variable domain, remainder taken from reference TRBV7-9 and TRBJ1-5, is DTGVSQNPRHKITKRGQNVTFRCDPISEHNRLYWYRQTLGQGPEFLTYFQNEAQLEKSRLLSDRFSAERPKGSFSTLEIQRTEQGDSAMYLCASSSPFAMQPQHFGDGTRLSIL.

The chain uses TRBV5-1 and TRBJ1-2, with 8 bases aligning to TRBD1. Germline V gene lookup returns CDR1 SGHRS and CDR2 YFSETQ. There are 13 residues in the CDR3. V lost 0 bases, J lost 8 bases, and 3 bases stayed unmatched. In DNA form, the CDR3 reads TGCGCCAGCAGCTTGGGACAGGGGCAGGGCTACACCTTC. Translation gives CASSLGQGQGYTF.

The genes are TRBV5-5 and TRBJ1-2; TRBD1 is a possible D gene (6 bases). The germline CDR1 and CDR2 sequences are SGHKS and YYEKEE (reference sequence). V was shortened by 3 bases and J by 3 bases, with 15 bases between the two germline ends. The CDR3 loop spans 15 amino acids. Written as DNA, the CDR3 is TGTGCCAGCAGCTCCCGTCCCAGGGGTGACTATGGCTACACCTTC. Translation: CASSSRPRGDYGYTF.

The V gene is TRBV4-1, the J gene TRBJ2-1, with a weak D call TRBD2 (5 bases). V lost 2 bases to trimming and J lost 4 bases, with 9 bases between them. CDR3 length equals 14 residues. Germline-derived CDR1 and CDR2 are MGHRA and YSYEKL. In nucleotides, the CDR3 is TGCGCCAGCAGCCAATCCGGACTGTACAATGAGCAGTTCTTC. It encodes CASSQSGLYNEQFF.

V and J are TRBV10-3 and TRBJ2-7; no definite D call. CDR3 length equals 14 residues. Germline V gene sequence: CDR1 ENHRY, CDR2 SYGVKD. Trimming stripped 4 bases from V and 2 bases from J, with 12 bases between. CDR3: CAISGADVTYEQYF. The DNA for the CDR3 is TGTGCCATCAGTGGGGCAGACGTTACCTACGAGCAGTACTTC.

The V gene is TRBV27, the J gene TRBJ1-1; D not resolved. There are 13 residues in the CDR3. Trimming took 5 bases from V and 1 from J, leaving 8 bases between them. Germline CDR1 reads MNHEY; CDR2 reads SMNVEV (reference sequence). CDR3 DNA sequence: TGTGCCAGCAGTGGGCCAGGGAACACTGAAGCTTTCTTT. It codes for CASSGPGNTEAFF.

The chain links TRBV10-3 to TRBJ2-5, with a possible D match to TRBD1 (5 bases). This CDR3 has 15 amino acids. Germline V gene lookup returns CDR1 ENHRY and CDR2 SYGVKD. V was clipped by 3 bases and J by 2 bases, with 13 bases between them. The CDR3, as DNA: TGTGCCATCAGTGACCAGGCTAAGGGGCAAGAGACCCAGTACTTC. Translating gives CAISDQAKGQETQYF.

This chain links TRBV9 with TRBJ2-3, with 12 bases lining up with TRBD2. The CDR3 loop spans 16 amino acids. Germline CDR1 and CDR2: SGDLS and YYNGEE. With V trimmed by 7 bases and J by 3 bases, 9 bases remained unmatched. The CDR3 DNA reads TGTGCCAGCGGGGACACAGGACTAGCGGGAACAGATACGCAGTATTTT. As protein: CASGDTGLAGTDTQYF. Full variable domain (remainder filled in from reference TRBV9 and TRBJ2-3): DSGVTQTPKHLITATGQRVTLRCSPRSGDLSVYWYQQSLDQGLQFLIQYYNGEERAKGNILERFSAQQFPDLHSELNLSSLELGDSALYFCASGDTGLAGTDTQYFGPGTRLTVL.

The CDR3 DNA sequence: TGTGCCAGCAGCTTAGTAGTGACTAGCGGACAAGAGACCCAGTACTTC. It specifies CASSLVVTSGQETQYF. The V call is TRBV7-2, the J call TRBJ2-5; 9 bases are a match to TRBD2. Germline CDR1 and CDR2: SGHTA and FQGNSA. With 1 base clipped from V and 2 bases from J, the junction kept 5 bases outside the gene matches. This CDR3 comprises 16 residues.

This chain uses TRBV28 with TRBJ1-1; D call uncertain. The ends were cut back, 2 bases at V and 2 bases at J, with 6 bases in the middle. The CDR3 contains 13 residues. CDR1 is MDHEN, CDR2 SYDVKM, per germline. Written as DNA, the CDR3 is TGTGCCAGCAGTTTACGTAGTAACACTGAAGCTTTCTTT. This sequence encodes CASSLRSNTEAFF. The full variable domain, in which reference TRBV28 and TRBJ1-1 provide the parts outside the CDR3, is DVKVTQSSRYLVKRTGEKVFLECVQDMDHENMFWYRQDPGLGLRLIYFSYDVKMKEKGDIPEGYSVSREKKERFSLILESASTNQTSMYLCASSLRSNTEAFFGQGTRLTVV.

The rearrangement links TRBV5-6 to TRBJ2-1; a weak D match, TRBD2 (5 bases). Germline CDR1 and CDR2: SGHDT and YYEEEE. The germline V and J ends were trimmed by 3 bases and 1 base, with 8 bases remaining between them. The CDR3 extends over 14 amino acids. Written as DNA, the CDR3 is TGTGCCAGCAGCTCCGGGATGTCCTACAATGAGCAGTTCTTC. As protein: CASSSGMSYNEQFF.

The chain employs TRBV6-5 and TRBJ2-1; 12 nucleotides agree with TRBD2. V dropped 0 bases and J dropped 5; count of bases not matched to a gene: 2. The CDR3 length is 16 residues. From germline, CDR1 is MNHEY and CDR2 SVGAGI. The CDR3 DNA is TGTGCCAGCAGTTACTCCGGACTAGCGGGGAACAATGAGCAGTTCTTC. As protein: CASSYSGLAGNNEQFF.

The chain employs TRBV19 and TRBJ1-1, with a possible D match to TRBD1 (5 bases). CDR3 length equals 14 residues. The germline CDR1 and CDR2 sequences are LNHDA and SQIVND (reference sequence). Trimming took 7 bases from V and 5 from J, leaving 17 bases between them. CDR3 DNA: TGTGCCAGTATGGAGGAAGGGGAGGGAACTGAAGCTTTCTTT. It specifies CASMEEGEGTEAFF.

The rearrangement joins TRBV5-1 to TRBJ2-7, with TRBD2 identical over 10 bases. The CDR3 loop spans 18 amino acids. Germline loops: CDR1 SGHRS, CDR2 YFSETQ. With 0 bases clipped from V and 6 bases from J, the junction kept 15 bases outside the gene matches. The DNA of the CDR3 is TGCGCCAGCAGCTTGGGGGGGTCACCTAGCGGGGGCCTGATCGAGCAGTACTTC. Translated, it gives CASSLGGSPSGGLIEQYF.

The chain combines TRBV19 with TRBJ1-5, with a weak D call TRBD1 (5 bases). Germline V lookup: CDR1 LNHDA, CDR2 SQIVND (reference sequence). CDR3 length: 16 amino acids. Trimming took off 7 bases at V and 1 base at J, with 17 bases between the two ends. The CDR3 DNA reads TGTGCCAGTATAGAGACAGCCAGTTTAAGCAATCAGCCCCAGCATTTT. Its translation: CASIETASLSNQPQHF.

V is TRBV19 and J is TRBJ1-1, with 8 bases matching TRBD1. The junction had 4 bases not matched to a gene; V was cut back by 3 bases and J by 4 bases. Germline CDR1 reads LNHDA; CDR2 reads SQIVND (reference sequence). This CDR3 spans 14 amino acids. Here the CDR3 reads CASSISGQGTEAFF. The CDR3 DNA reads TGTGCCAGTAGTATCTCCGGACAGGGCACTGAAGCTTTCTTT. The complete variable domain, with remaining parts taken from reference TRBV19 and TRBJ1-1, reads DGGITQSPKYLFRKEGQNVTLSCEQNLNHDAMYWYRQDPGQGLRLIYYSQIVNDFQKGDIAEGYSVSREKKESFPLTVTSAQKNPTAFYLCASSISGQGTEAFFGQGTRLTVV.

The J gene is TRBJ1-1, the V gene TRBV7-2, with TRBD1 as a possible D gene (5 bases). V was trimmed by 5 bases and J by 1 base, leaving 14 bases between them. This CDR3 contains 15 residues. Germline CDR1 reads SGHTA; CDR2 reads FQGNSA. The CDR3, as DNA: TGTGCCAGCAGCCCCCAGGGCCCAGGGAACACTGAAGCTTTCTTT. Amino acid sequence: CASSPQGPGNTEAFF.

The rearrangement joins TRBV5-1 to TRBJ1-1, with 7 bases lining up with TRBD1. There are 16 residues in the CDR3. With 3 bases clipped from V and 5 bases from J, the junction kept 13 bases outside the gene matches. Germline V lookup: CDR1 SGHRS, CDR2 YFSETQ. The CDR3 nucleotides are TGCGCCAGCAGCTGGGACCCACAGGGGCCCGGGACTGAAGCTTTCTTT. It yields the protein CASSWDPQGPGTEAFF.

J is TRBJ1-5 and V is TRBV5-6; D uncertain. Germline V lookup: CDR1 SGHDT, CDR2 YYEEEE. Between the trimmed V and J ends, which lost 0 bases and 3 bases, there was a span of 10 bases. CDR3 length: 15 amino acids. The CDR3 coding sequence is TGTGCCAGCAGCTTGGGAGGGCAGCTCAATCAGCCCCAGCATTTT. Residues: CASSLGGQLNQPQHF. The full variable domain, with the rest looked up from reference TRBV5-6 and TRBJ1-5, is DAGVTQSPTHLIKTRGQQVTLRCSPKSGHDTVSWYQQALGQGPQFIFQYYEEEERQRGNFPDRFSGHQFPNYSSELNVNALLLGDSALYLCASSLGGQLNQPQHFGDGTRLSIL.

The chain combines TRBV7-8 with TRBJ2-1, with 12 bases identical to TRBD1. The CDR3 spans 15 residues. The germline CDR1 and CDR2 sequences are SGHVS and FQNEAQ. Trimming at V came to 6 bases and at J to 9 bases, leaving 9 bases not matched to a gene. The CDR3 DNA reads TGTGCCAGCAGTCAGTCCGGGACAGGGGGCATTGAGCAGTTCTTC. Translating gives CASSQSGTGGIEQFF.

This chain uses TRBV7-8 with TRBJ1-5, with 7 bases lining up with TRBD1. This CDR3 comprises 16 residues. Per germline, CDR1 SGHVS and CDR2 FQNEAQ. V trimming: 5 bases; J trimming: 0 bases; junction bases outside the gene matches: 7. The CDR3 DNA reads TGTGCCAGCAGCCCAGACAGGGCCTATAGCAATCAGCCCCAGCATTTT. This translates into CASSPDRAYSNQPQHF.

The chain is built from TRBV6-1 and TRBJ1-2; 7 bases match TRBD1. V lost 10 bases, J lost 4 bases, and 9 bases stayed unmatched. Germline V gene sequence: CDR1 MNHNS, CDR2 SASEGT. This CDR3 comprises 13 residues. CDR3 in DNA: TGTGCCAACGGGGACAGACTCTTCTATGGCTACACCTTC. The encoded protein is CANGDRLFYGYTF.

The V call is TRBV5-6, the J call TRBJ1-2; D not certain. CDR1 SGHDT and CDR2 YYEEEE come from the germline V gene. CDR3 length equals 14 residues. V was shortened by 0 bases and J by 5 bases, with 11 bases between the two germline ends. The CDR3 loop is CASSLASGSYGYTF. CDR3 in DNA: TGTGCCAGCAGCTTGGCCTCCGGGTCTTATGGCTACACCTTC.

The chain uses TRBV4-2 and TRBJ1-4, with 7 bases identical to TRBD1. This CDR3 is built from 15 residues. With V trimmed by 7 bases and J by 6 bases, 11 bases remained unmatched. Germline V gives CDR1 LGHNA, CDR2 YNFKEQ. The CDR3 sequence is CASTPTGTEDEKLFF. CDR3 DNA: TGTGCCAGCACCCCGACCGGGACAGAGGATGAAAAACTGTTTTTT.

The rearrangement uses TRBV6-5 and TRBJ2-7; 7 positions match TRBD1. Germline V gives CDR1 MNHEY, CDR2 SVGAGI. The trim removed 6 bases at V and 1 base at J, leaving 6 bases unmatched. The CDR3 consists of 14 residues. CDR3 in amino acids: CASSPTGESYEQYF. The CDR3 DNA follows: TGTGCCAGCAGCCCAACAGGGGAGTCCTACGAGCAGTACTTC.

CDR3 amino acids: CASSRPGGGDLYEQYF. The CDR3, as DNA: TGTGCCAGCAGCCGCCCCGGCGGGGGCGACCTCTACGAGCAGTACTTC. The V gene is TRBV11-1, the J gene TRBJ2-7, with a tentative D call TRBD2 (7 bases). V lost 5 bases to trimming and J lost 3 bases, with 20 bases between them. The CDR3 has 16 amino acids. The V gene's germline CDR1 is SGHAT and CDR2 FQDESV (reference sequence).

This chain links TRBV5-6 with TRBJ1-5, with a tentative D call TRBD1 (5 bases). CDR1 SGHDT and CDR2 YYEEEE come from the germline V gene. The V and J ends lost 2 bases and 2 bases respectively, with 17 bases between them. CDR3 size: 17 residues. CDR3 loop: CASSFHPGGLGNQPQHF. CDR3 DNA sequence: TGTGCCAGCAGCTTCCACCCCGGGGGGTTGGGCAATCAGCCCCAGCATTTT.

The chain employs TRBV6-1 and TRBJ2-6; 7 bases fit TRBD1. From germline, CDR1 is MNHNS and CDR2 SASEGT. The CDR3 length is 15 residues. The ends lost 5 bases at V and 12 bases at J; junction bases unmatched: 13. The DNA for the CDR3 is TGTGCCAGCAGTATCGACAGGGACACCTGGGGCGTCCTGACTTTC. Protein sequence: CASSIDRDTWGVLTF.

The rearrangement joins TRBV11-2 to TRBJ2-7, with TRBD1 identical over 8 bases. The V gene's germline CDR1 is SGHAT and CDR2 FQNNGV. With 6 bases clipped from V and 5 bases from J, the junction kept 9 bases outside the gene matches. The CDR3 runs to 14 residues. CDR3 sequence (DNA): TGTGCCAGCAGACCCGGACAGGGAGTGGACGAGCAGTACTTC. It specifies CASRPGQGVDEQYF.

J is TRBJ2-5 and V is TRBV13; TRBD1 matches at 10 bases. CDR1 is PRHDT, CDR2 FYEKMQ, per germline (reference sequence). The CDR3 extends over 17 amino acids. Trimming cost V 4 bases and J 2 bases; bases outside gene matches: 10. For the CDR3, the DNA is TGTGCCAGCAGCTCCCGGGACAGGGGATATGATCAAGAGACCCAGTACTTC. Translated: CASSSRDRGYDQETQYF.

In DNA form, the CDR3 reads TGTGCCAGCAGCCAAGATCACAGGGTTGTACTGTCCTCCTACAATGAGCAGTTCTTC. Translating it yields CASSQDHRVVLSSYNEQFF. The chain couples TRBV4-2 to TRBJ2-1; TRBD1 is a possible D gene (6 bases). CDR1 and CDR2 (germline): LGHNA, YNFKEQ. CDR3 size: 19 residues. The V end was cut by 0 bases, the J end by 0 bases, with 18 bases between.